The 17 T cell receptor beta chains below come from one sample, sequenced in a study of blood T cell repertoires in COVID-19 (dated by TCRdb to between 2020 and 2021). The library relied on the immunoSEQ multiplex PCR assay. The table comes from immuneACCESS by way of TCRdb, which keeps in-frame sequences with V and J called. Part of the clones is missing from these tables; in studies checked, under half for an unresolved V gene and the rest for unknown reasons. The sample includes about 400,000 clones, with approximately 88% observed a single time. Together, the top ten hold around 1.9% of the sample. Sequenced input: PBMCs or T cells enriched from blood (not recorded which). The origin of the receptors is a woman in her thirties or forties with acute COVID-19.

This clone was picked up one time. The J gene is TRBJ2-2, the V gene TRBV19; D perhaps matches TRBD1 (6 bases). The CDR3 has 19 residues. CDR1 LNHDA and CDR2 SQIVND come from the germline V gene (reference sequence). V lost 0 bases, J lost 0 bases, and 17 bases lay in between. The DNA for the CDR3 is TGTGCCAGTAGTATAGAGGGACAAATAATAGACGCGAACACCGGGGAGCTGTTTTTT. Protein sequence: CASSIEGQIIDANTGELFF.

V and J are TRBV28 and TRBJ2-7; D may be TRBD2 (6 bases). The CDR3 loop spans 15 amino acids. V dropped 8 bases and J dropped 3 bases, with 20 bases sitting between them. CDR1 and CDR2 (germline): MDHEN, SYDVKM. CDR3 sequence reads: CASPPGPEGFYEQYF. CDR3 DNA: TGTGCCAGCCCCCCCGGGCCGGAGGGATTCTACGAGCAGTACTTC.

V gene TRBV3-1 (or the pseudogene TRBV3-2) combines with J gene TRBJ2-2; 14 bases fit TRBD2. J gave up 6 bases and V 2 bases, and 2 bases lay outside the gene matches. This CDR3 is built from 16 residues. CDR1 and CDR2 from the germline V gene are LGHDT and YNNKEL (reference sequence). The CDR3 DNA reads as TGTGCCAGCAGCCAATCGGGACTAGCGGGGGCCGGGGAGCTGTTTTTT. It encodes CASSQSGLAGAGELFF.

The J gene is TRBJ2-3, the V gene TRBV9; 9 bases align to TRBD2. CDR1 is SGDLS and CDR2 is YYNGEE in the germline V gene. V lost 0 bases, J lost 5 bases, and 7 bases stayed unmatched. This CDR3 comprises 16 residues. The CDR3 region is CASSVAAGGQQDTQYF. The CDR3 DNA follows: TGTGCCAGCAGCGTAGCGGCGGGGGGGCAACAAGATACGCAGTATTTT. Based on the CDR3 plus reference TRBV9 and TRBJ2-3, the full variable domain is DSGVTQTPKHLITATGQRVTLRCSPRSGDLSVYWYQQSLDQGLQFLIQYYNGEERAKGNILERFSAQQFPDLHSELNLSSLELGDSALYFCASSVAAGGQQDTQYFGPGTRLTVL.

In DNA, the CDR3 is TGTGCCAGCAGCGCGGGGGGCCCAGCCGGGGAGCTGTTTTTT. Translation: CASSAGGPAGELFF. The chain links TRBV7-6 to TRBJ2-2, with 8 bases fitting TRBD2. Germline V gives CDR1 SGHVS, CDR2 FNYEAQ. Losses at the gene ends were 5 bases for V and 6 bases for J; bases not matched to a gene: 5. The CDR3 extends over 14 amino acids.

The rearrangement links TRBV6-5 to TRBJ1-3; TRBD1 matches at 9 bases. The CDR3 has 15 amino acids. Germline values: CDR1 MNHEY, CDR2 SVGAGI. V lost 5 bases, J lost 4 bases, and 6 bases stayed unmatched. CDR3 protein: CASSRQGVNGNTIYF. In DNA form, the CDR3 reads TGTGCCAGCAGTCGACAGGGGGTCAACGGAAACACCATATATTTT.

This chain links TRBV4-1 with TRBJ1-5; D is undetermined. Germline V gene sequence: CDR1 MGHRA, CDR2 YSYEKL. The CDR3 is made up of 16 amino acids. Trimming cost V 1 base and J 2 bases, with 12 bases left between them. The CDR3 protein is CASSQGKARGNQPQHF. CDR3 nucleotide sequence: TGCGCCAGCAGCCAAGGGAAGGCTCGGGGCAATCAGCCCCAGCATTTT.

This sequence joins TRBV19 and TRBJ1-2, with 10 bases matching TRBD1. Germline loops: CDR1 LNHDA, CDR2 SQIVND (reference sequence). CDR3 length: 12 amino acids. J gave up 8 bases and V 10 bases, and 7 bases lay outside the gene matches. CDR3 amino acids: CATQTGGWGYTF. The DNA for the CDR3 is TGTGCCACTCAGACAGGGGGCTGGGGCTACACCTTC.

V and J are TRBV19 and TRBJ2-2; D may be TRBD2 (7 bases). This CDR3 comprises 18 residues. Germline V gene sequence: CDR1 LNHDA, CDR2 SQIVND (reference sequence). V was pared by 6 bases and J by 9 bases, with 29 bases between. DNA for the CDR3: TGTGCCAGTAGCCCAGGGAGGGCCAAAGTTGGAGACAGGAGGGAGCTGTTTTTT. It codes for CASSPGRAKVGDRRELFF.

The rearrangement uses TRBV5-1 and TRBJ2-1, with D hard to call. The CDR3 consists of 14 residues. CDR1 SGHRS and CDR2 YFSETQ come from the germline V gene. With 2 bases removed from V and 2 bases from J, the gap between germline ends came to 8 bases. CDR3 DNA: TGCGCCAGCAGCTTTAACGGAGCCTACAATGAGCAGTTCTTC. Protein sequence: CASSFNGAYNEQFF.

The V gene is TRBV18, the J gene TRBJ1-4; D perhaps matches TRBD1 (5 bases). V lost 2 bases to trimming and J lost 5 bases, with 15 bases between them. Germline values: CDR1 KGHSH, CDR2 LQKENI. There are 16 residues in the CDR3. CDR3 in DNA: TGTGCCAGCTCACCAGGCTGGGGGGTGAGAAATGAAAAACTGTTTTTT. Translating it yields CASSPGWGVRNEKLFF.

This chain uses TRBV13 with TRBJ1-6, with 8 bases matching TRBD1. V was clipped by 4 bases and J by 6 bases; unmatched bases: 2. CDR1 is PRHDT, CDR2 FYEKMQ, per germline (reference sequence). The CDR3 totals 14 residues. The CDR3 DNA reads TGTGCCAGCAGCTCGACAGGGGTTAATTCACCCCTCCACTTT. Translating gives CASSSTGVNSPLHF.

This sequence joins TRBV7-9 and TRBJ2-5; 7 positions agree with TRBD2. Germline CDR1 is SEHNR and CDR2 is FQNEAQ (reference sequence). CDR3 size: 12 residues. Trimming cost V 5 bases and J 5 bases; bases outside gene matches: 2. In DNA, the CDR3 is TGTGCCAGCAGCCGGGAGGAGGAGACCCAGTACTTC. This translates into CASSREEETQYF.

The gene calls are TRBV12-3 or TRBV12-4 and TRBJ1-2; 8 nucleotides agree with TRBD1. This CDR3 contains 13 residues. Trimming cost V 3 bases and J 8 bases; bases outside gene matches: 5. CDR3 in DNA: TGTGCCAGCAGTTTGGGGCAGGGGGCCGGCTACACCTTC. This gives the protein CASSLGQGAGYTF.

This CDR3 reads CASSLYSRGLHYEQYF. CDR3 sequence (DNA): TGTGCCAGCAGCTTGTACTCCCGGGGACTACACTACGAGCAGTACTTC. The chain carries TRBV5-6 and TRBJ2-7; 7 bases map to TRBD2. The CDR3 runs 16 residues. Trimming at V came to 1 base and at J to 3 bases, leaving 10 bases not matched to a gene. Germline V gene sequence: CDR1 SGHDT, CDR2 YYEEEE.

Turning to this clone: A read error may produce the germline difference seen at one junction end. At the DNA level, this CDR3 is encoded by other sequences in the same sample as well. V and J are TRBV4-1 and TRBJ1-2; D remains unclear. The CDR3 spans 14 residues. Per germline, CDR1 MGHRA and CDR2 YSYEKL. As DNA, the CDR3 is TGCGCTAGCAGCCAAAAATTGGCGGGAGATGGCTACACCTTC. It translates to CASSQKLAGDGYTF.

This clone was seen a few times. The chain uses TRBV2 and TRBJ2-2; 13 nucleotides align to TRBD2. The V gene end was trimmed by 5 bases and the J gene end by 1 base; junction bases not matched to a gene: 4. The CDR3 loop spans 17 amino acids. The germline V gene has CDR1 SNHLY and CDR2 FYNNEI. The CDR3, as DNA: TGTGCCAGCAGTCGGACTAGCGGGGGCCTGAACACCGGGGAGCTGTTTTTT. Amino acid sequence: CASSRTSGGLNTGELFF.